The next 8 T cell receptor beta chains were all read from a single sample in a study of T cells in Graves' hyperthyroidism and ophthalmopathy. Regions amplified from RNA transcripts were the TCR beta CDR3 regions. HTBI primers were employed in a first-round RT-PCR of the TCR CDR3. One entry per CDR3 protein, called by TCRdb with MiXCR from the multiplex PCR reads. The data contain 650,000 to 750,000 distinct CDR3 sequences, roughly 15% of them singletons. Sequencing was done on a sample of blood. These receptors all stem from a woman aged 18 to 35 with Graves' hyperthyroidism.

This sequence joins TRBV5-1 and TRBJ2-1; D ambiguous. Germline V CDR1 and CDR2: SGHRS, YFSETQ. The CDR3 length is 14 residues. V dropped 2 bases and J dropped 9 bases, with 15 bases sitting between them. CDR3 amino acids: CASSFSSFGAEQFF. The CDR3 DNA reads as TGCGCCAGCAGCTTTTCGAGTTTCGGCGCTGAGCAGTTCTTC.

The table lists this clonotype with many counts. The rearrangement joins TRBV12-3 or TRBV12-4 to TRBJ1-5; 9 bases are a match to TRBD1. The CDR3 extends over 16 amino acids. The V gene end was trimmed by 4 bases and the J gene end by 3 bases; junction bases not matched to a gene: 7. The CDR3 sequence is CASSSSQGAVNQPQHF. As DNA, the CDR3 is TGTGCCAGCAGTTCCTCACAGGGGGCCGTCAATCAGCCCCAGCATTTT.

This clonotype was seen repeatedly, ten times or more. This chain connects TRBV4-1 to TRBJ1-2, with a tentative D call TRBD1 (6 bases). V lost 4 bases and J lost 5, with 20 bases in between. Germline V gene sequence: CDR1 MGHRA, CDR2 YSYEKL. This CDR3 is built from 16 residues. CDR3 in DNA: TGCGCCAGCAGCCTACAGGGAACTGAGGGGGGATATGGCTACACCTTC. Its translation: CASSLQGTEGGYGYTF.

This clonotype was found a few times. CDR3 in amino acids: CSVWGLVIDEQFF. The CDR3 coding sequence is TGCAGCGTGTGGGGACTAGTCATCGATGAGCAGTTCTTC. The V call is TRBV29-1, the J call TRBJ2-1; 8 positions match TRBD2. CDR1 and CDR2 (germline): SQVTM, ANQGSEA. Unmatched junction bases numbered 9, after V lost 6 bases and J lost 8 bases. The length of the CDR3 is 13 residues.

This clonotype was counted ten times or more. The V call is TRBV6-6, the J call TRBJ1-1; D not resolved. This CDR3 contains 15 residues. V lost 0 bases, J lost 8 bases, and 16 bases lay in between. Germline loops: CDR1 MNHNY, CDR2 SVGAGI (reference sequence). The CDR3 spells CASSYSGNSFREAFF. DNA of the CDR3: TGTGCCAGCAGTTACTCGGGAAACTCGTTTAGGGAAGCTTTCTTT.

This clonotype was counted between two and nine times. This chain uses TRBV4-1 with TRBJ1-2, with TRBD1 matching 7 bases. The CDR3 consists of 15 residues. From germline, CDR1 is MGHRA and CDR2 YSYEKL. J was trimmed by 5 bases and V by 4 bases; bases with no gene match: 10. The CDR3 protein is CASSLATGRSYGYTF. The CDR3 nucleotides read TGCGCCAGCAGCCTCGCGACAGGGCGGTCGTATGGCTACACCTTC.

There are many counts of this clonotype. The V and J genes are TRBV6-1 and TRBJ1-1; TRBD1 agrees at 12 bases. The CDR3 spans 23 residues. The V gene's germline CDR1 is MNHNS and CDR2 SASEGT. Trimming cost V 6 bases and J 1 base; bases outside gene matches: 27. CDR3 in DNA: TGTGCCAGCAGAACTAATCCGGGACAGGGGGCGCGAAGAGGACAAACATCGAACACTGAAGCTTTCTTT. It is translated as CASRTNPGQGARRGQTSNTEAFF.

This clonotype has ten or more counts. J is TRBJ1-1 and V is TRBV12-3 or TRBV12-4; TRBD1 is a possible D gene (6 bases). V was pared by 7 bases and J by 0 bases, with 15 bases between. The CDR3 length is 15 residues. The CDR3 protein is CASTLNGGLNTEAFF. For the CDR3, the DNA is TGTGCCAGCACCCTAAATGGGGGCTTGAACACTGAAGCTTTCTTT.